This TCR beta chain was captured in a study of control samples from healthy donors and cancer patients (dated by TCRdb to about 2020). From its cysteine to its phenylalanine, the CDR3 spans 13 amino acids. The CDR3 DNA has 39 bases and is translated from base 1. V is cut by 1 base and J by 5 bases, and the space between the germline ends is 9 bases. CDR1 is given as SGHKS and CDR2 as YYEKEE, both from the germline V gene (reference sequence). Points on this clone: It lacks a known antigen. No quality values exist for individual bases; no much larger clone is one base distant.

The library was made by the immunoSEQ multiplex PCR assay. As stored in TCRdb, this immuneACCESS dataset retains in-frame rearrangements with V and J assigned. A fraction of the clones does not appear; measured against another copy, unresolved V genes explain less than half of the discrepancy, and the remainder lacks a known reason. Within this sample are approximately 160,000 clones, with 94% of them counted one time only. The ten largest clones add up to about 1.5% of the sample. This TCR was recovered from a woman aged 18 to 35 in good health. The chain is made from TRBV5-5 and TRBJ1-2; too little of a D gene remains to name it. Sequenced material: blood. The DNA sequence is given as TGTGCCAGCAGCTTGAGTCCTTCTTATGGCTACACCTTC. It is translated as CASSLSPSYGYTF.